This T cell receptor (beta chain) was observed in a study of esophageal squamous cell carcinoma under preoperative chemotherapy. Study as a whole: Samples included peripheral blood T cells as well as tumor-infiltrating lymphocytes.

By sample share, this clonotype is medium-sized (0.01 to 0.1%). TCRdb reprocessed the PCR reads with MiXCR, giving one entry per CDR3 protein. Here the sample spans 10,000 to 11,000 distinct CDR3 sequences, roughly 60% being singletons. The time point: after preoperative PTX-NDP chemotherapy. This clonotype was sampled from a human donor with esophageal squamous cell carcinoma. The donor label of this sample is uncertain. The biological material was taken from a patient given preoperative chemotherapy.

CDR3 bases: TGTGCCAGACCGGGACTAGCGGCCAATGAGCAGTTCTTC. Its translation: CARPGLAANEQFF. This chain uses TRBV6-1 with TRBJ2-1, with 11 bases matching TRBD2. J was trimmed by 6 bases and V by 9 bases; bases with no gene match: 4. CDR1 is MNHNS and CDR2 is SASEGT in the germline V gene. There are 13 residues in the CDR3.